Described below is a single TCR beta chain sequence and its context. V was trimmed by 4 bases and J by 0 bases, leaving 21 bases between them. The CDR3 length is 18 residues. Germline loops: CDR1 SEHNR, CDR2 FQNEAQ (reference sequence). This entry comes from a study of blood T cell repertoires in COVID-19. Study-wide background: Italy, Spain and the United States were the sources of the convalescent and acute COVID-19 samples. PBMCs, B-cell-depleted T cells, or T cells provided the cDNA or gDNA that made up the material.

As originally analysed: Reference gene primers were amplified, and this amplification served to estimate nucleated cell counts. Clones were read by immunoSEQ multiplex PCR, and TCRdb kept only the in-frame ones, dropping some. That table supplies the V and J calls and clone size; D and trimming were determined from the DNA. The sample shows 200,000 to 250,000 clones, roughly four fifths of them seen only once. The receptor was isolated from a woman aged 18-35 years with acute or convalescent COVID-19. This sequence joins TRBV7-9 and TRBJ1-2; D not certain. The sequenced sample consisted of peripheral blood. The CDR3 region has the DNA TGTGCCAGCAGCTCACTGAAAGTACCCTCCGAAGCTAACTATGGCTACACCTTC. Protein sequence: CASSSLKVPSEANYGYTF.